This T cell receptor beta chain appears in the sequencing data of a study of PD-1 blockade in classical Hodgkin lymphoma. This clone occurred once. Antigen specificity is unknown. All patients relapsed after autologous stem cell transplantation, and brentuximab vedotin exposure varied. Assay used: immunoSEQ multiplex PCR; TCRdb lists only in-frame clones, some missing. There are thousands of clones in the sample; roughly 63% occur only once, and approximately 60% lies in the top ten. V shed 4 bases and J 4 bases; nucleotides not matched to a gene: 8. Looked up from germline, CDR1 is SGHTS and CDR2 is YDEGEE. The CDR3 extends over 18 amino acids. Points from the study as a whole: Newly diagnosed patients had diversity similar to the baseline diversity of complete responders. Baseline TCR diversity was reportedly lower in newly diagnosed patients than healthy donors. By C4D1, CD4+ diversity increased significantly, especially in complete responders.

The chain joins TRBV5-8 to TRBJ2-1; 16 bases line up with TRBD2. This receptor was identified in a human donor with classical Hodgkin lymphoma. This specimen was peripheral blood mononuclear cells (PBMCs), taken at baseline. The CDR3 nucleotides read TGTGCCAGCAGCCAAACCGGGACTAGCGGGGGGGGTTACAATGAGCAGTTCTTC. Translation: CASSQTGTSGGGYNEQFF.